This TCR beta chain was recorded in a study of blood T cell repertoires in COVID-19. On the study more broadly: Whether acute or convalescent, the COVID-19 samples came from the United States, Italy and Spain. The cDNA or gDNA used as material had been derived from T cells, B-cell-depleted T cells, or PBMCs.

CDR1 and CDR2 (germline): LNHNV, YYDKDF (reference sequence). This CDR3 has 17 amino acids. The V end was cut by 1 base, the J end by 2 bases, with 12 bases between. Original handling: The assay estimated nucleated cells by amplifying reference gene primers. Repertoires were generated with immunoSEQ multiplex PCR, while TCRdb's copy carries only in-frame clones and drops some. V, J and clone size derive from that table, while D and trimming were established from the DNA sequence. The sample shows approximately 100,000 clones, approximately 91% of them seen only once. The sequenced sample was peripheral blood. The TCR originated in a woman between 55 and 75 years old with acute or convalescent COVID-19. V and J are TRBV15 and TRBJ2-6; D is possibly TRBD1 (6 bases). Written as DNA, the CDR3 is TGTGCCACCAGCAGAGTACAGGGAGACCCTGGGGCCAACGTCCTGACTTTC. Encoded protein: CATSRVQGDPGANVLTF.